This entry is about one T cell receptor beta chain. Antigen specificity is unknown. This record comes from a study of cytotoxic CD8 clonotypes in ibrutinib-treated CLL. Study-level background: Following a median 12 months of treatment, with a range of 6 to 36, response samples were taken. The average sample held roughly 250,000 productive templates and 87,000 or so productive rearrangements. Study-wide results and caveats: Whereas clonality rose at ibrutinib response, it declined toward baseline at progression.

Clones were sequenced by immunoSEQ multiplex PCR, and TCRdb holds only the in-frame ones, with some missing. The data show roughly 250,000 clones, roughly 70% seen once. V lost 0 bases and J 3 bases, leaving 12 bases between the germline ends. The CDR3 runs to 15 residues. Germline CDR1 MGHRA, CDR2 YSYEKL. The TCR comes from a human donor with chronic lymphocytic leukemia. The material was PBMCs, obtained after 24 months of ibrutinib treatment. The rearrangement joins TRBV4-1 to TRBJ2-7; D may be TRBD2 (5 bases). The CDR3 DNA is TGCGCCAGCAGCCAAGAAACTAGTCATAGCTACGAGCAGTACTTC. It is translated as CASSQETSHSYEQYF.